The 11 T cell receptor beta chains below were found in one sample sequenced in a study of blood T cell repertoires in COVID-19. Clones were read by immunoSEQ multiplex PCR, and TCRdb kept only the in-frame ones, dropping some. The table lists a few hundred thousand clones, 75% to 90% of them singletons. The sample consisted of peripheral blood. These receptors came from a woman between 65 and 79 years old with COVID-19, enrolled during active disease.

This chain uses TRBV19 with TRBJ2-5; 14 bases match TRBD2. V was pared by 3 bases and J by 6 bases, with 9 bases of the junction left unmatched. The germline V gene encodes CDR1 LNHDA and CDR2 SQIVND (reference sequence). The CDR3 is made up of 17 amino acids. The CDR3 is CASSMTSGGASGKTQYF. CDR3 nucleotide sequence: TGTGCCAGTAGTATGACTAGCGGGGGGGCCTCGGGTAAGACCCAGTACTTC.

The V call is TRBV23-1, the J call TRBJ1-1; D gene uncertain. Being an ORF, TRBV23-1 has a function that is uncertain. V was cut by 3 bases and J by 11 bases, with 13 bases left in between. CDR3 length equals 12 residues. The CDR3 sequence is CASSHNSIAAFF. The CDR3 DNA is TGCGCCAGCAGTCACAATTCGATCGCGGCTTTCTTT.

As DNA, the CDR3 is TGTGCCAGCAGTGAGGGAGAATATGCTGGGGCCAACGTCCTGACTTTC. Translation: CASSEGEYAGANVLTF. The chain combines TRBV9 with TRBJ2-6; TRBD2 is a possible D gene (5 bases). The length of the CDR3 is 16 residues. Deletions cut 5 bases from V and 2 bases from J, with 14 bases between. The germline V gene has CDR1 SGDLS and CDR2 YYNGEE. Filled out from reference TRBV9 and TRBJ2-6, the complete variable domain reads DSGVTQTPKHLITATGQRVTLRCSPRSGDLSVYWYQQSLDQGLQFLIQYYNGEERAKGNILERFSAQQFPDLHSELNLSSLELGDSALYFCASSEGEYAGANVLTFGAGSRLTVL.

This clone showed up just once. J is TRBJ1-1 and V is TRBV4-3, with D unclear. The CDR3 extends over 16 amino acids. The germline V and J ends were trimmed by 1 base and 3 bases, with 15 bases remaining between them. Germline-derived CDR1 and CDR2 are LGHNA and YSLEER. In DNA, the CDR3 is TGCGCCAGCAGCCAAGTTTCGGGGTATGGGGACACTGAAGCTTTCTTT. It specifies CASSQVSGYGDTEAFF.

J is TRBJ2-1 and V is TRBV5-1; a weak D match, TRBD2 (6 bases). Trimming cost V 5 bases and J 0 bases, with 18 bases left between them. Germline V gene sequence: CDR1 SGHRS, CDR2 YFSETQ. The CDR3 has 17 residues. The CDR3 loop is CASSSFRGSSSYNEQFF. The CDR3 coding sequence is TGCGCCAGCAGTTCATTTCGGGGGTCGAGCTCCTACAATGAGCAGTTCTTC.

A note on this clone: With a much larger clone just one base away, this may be a read error. The rearrangement uses TRBV7-9 and TRBJ2-5, with 9 bases lining up with TRBD1. Germline V gene sequence: CDR1 SEHNR, CDR2 FQNEAQ (reference sequence). CDR3 length: 14 amino acids. The trim removed 1 base at V and 3 bases at J, leaving 0 bases unmatched. CDR3 protein: CASSLGDREETQYF. The CDR3, as DNA: TGTGCCAGCAGCTTAGGGGACAGGGAAGAGACCCAGTACTTC.

As to this clone: One end of the junction is discordant with germline, which a read error may explain. This chain uses TRBV5-1 with TRBJ2-1; a weak D match, TRBD1 (5 bases). CDR1 is SGHRS and CDR2 is YFSETQ in the germline V gene. The CDR3 is made up of 14 amino acids. The CDR3 reads CASSLAGIPNEQFF. For the CDR3, the DNA is TGCGCCAGCAGTTTGGCAGGGATCCCCAATGAGCAGTTCTTC.

The chain couples TRBV27 to TRBJ1-1, with 11 bases identical to TRBD1. The germline gives CDR1 MNHEY, CDR2 SMNVEV (reference sequence). This CDR3 region has 15 residues. The ends lost 7 bases at V and 5 bases at J; junction bases unmatched: 9. CDR3 in amino acids: CASTIYGQGATEAFF. The CDR3 DNA reads TGTGCCAGCACCATATACGGACAGGGGGCAACTGAAGCTTTCTTT.

This chain connects TRBV30 to TRBJ1-2; D is perhaps TRBD1 (5 bases). This CDR3 is 16 amino acids long. The germline V gene encodes CDR1 GTSNPN and CDR2 SVGIG (reference sequence). Trimming cost V 0 bases and J 7 bases, with 21 bases left between them. The chain's CDR3 is CAWSVAGRGRAGGYTF. CDR3 DNA: TGTGCCTGGAGTGTAGCGGGCCGAGGCAGGGCGGGTGGCTACACCTTC. The full variable domain, its missing parts supplied by reference TRBV30 and TRBJ1-2, is SQTIHQWPATLVQPVGSPLSLECTVEGTSNPNLYWYRQAAGRGLQLLFYSVGIGQISSEVPQNLSASRPQDRQFILSSKKLLLSDSGFYLCAWSVAGRGRAGGYTFGSGTRLTVV.

The V gene is TRBV27, the J gene TRBJ2-1; 10 bases map to TRBD1. V lost 7 bases and J lost 2; bases outside the gene matches: 8. Germline V lookup: CDR1 MNHEY, CDR2 SMNVEV (reference sequence). The CDR3 runs to 16 residues. In nucleotides, the CDR3 is TGTGCCAGCACCCGGCGTGGGACAGGGGCCTACAATGAGCAGTTCTTC. Translation gives CASTRRGTGAYNEQFF.

J is TRBJ2-3 and V is TRBV27; 7 positions match TRBD1. Germline values: CDR1 MNHEY, CDR2 SMNVEV (reference sequence). Unmatched junction bases numbered 5, after V lost 8 bases and J lost 3 bases. This CDR3 is built from 13 residues. CDR3 bases: TGTGCCAGCCGACAGGGTAGTACAGATACGCAGTATTTT. This translates into CASRQGSTDTQYF.